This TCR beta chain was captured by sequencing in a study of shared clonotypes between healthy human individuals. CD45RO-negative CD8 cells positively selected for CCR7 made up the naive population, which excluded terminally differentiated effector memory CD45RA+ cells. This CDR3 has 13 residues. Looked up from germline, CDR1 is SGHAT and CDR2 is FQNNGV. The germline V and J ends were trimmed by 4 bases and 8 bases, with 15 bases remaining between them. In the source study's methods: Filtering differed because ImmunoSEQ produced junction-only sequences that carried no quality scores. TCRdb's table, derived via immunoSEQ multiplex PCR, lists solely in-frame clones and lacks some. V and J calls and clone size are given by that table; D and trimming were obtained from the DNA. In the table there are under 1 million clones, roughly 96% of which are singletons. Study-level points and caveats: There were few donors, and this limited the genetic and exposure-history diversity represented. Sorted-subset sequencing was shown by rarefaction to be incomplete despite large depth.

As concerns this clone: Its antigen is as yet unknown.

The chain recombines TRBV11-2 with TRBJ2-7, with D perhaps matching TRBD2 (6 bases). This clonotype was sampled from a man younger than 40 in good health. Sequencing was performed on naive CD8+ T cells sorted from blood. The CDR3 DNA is TGTGCCAGCAGCTCTTACGACGGGGGACAGCAGTACTTC. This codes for CASSSYDGGQQYF.